The 29 T cell receptor beta chains given below trace back to one sample, sequenced in a study of blood T cell repertoires in COVID-19. Only in-frame clones appear in the TCRdb table, and some are missing; sequencing was by immunoSEQ multiplex PCR. Counted here are about 320,000 clones, about 85% occurring once; the ten biggest clones make up under 2%. Sequencing was performed on PBMCs or T cells enriched from blood (not recorded which). Source of these receptors: a woman aged 25 to 39 who had been exposed to COVID-19.

The chain carries TRBV30 and TRBJ2-2, with D uncertain. Trimming shortened V by 2 bases and J by 3 bases, and 10 bases separated the two germline ends. Germline CDR1 and CDR2: GTSNPN and SVGIG (reference sequence). This CDR3 has 14 residues. The CDR3 DNA is TGTGCCTGGAGTACGTACAGACACACCGGGGAGCTGTTTTTT. It is translated as CAWSTYRHTGELFF.

The CDR3 spells CASYKTGTSGGNEQFF. Here the CDR3 DNA reads TGTGCCAGCTATAAAACCGGGACTAGCGGAGGAAATGAGCAGTTCTTC. The V and J genes are TRBV13 and TRBJ2-1; 11 positions match TRBD2. Germline V gene data show CDR1 as PRHDT and CDR2 as FYEKMQ (reference sequence). The CDR3 totals 16 residues. With 8 bases clipped from V and 7 bases from J, the junction kept 13 bases outside the gene matches.

The chain couples TRBV19 to TRBJ2-7; possibly TRBD2 for D (5 bases). This CDR3 is built from 14 residues. With 4 bases removed from V and 1 base from J, the gap between germline ends came to 11 bases. Germline values: CDR1 LNHDA, CDR2 SQIVND (reference sequence). The CDR3: CASSNLGVSYEQYF. In DNA form, the CDR3 reads TGTGCCAGTAGTAATCTCGGGGTTTCCTACGAGCAGTACTTC.

The V call is TRBV15, the J call TRBJ1-4, with D perhaps matching TRBD1 (5 bases). The CDR3 is made up of 15 amino acids. V was clipped by 1 base and J by 7 bases, with 13 bases between them. Germline CDR1 LNHNV, CDR2 YYDKDF (reference sequence). For the CDR3, the DNA is TGTGCCACCAGCAGAGGGAGCAGGGTCGGTGAAAAACTGTTTTTT. This translates into CATSRGSRVGEKLFF.

The chain couples TRBV11-2 to TRBJ1-6; D may be TRBD1 (5 bases). The germline V and J ends were trimmed by 3 bases and 7 bases, with 13 bases remaining between them. This CDR3 has 15 amino acids. Germline V gene data show CDR1 as SGHAT and CDR2 as FQNNGV. The CDR3 DNA sequence: TGTGCCAGCAGCTTCCAGGGTATTTGGAATTCACCCCTCCACTTT. This codes for CASSFQGIWNSPLHF.

The J gene is TRBJ1-2, the V gene TRBV4-1; 11 bases are a match to TRBD1. The CDR3 has 16 amino acids. Germline V gene sequence: CDR1 MGHRA, CDR2 YSYEKL. Trimming cost V 4 bases and J 6 bases; bases outside gene matches: 10. CDR3 bases: TGCGCCAGCAGCCTACCGGGACAGGGGGAAGTAGATGGCTACACCTTC. It codes for CASSLPGQGEVDGYTF.

The chain is built from TRBV27 and TRBJ2-1, with TRBD2 matching over 11 bases. J was trimmed by 7 bases and V by 6 bases; bases with no gene match: 5. The CDR3 loop spans 14 amino acids. The germline V gene encodes CDR1 MNHEY and CDR2 SMNVEV (reference sequence). The CDR3 loop reads CASSYTSGGNEQFF. The CDR3 DNA is TGTGCCAGCAGCTATACTAGCGGGGGAAATGAGCAGTTCTTC.

The gene calls are TRBV2 and TRBJ2-2, with D possibly being TRBD2 (6 bases). This CDR3 has 17 residues. Germline CDR1 and CDR2: SNHLY and FYNNEI. Between the trimmed V and J ends, which lost 3 bases and 5 bases, there was a span of 19 bases. CDR3 bases: TGTGCCAGCAGTGAGGTTCCAGCGGGCCGAGGGACCGGGGAGCTGTTTTTT. Protein product: CASSEVPAGRGTGELFF.

The chain employs TRBV3-1 (or the pseudogene TRBV3-2) and TRBJ1-2; the D gene is possibly TRBD1 (5 bases). This CDR3 region has 14 residues. CDR1 and CDR2 (germline): LGHDT, YNNKEL (reference sequence). Deletions cut 0 bases from V and 3 bases from J, with 8 bases between. The CDR3 DNA reads TGTGCCAGCAGCCAAGATACCAGGGACTATGGCTACACCTTC. This encodes CASSQDTRDYGYTF.

This chain joins TRBV13 and TRBJ2-7; 8 bases map to TRBD2. CDR3 length: 14 amino acids. The ends lost 6 bases at V and 4 bases at J; junction bases unmatched: 8. Germline loops: CDR1 PRHDT, CDR2 FYEKMQ (reference sequence). CDR3 DNA: TGTGCCAGCAGTTACAGCGGGAGTAGATACGAGCAGTACTTC. It specifies CASSYSGSRYEQYF.

The rearrangement joins TRBV9 to TRBJ2-5, with unresolved D. V lost 1 base to trimming and J lost 0 bases, with 10 bases between them. From germline, CDR1 is SGDLS and CDR2 YYNGEE. This CDR3 is 15 amino acids long. CDR3 sequence: CASSVQDSYQETQYF. CDR3 sequence (DNA): TGTGCCAGCAGCGTACAGGATTCGTACCAAGAGACCCAGTACTTC.

The V gene is TRBV30, the J gene TRBJ2-2; 7 bases map to TRBD1. The germline V gene has CDR1 GTSNPN and CDR2 SVGIG (reference sequence). The CDR3 extends over 13 amino acids. The V segment lost 4 bases and the J segment 3 bases; nucleotides outside the gene matches: 2. In DNA form, the CDR3 reads TGTGCCTGGAACAGGGGAGACACCGGGGAGCTGTTTTTT. Its protein product is CAWNRGDTGELFF.

This rearrangement joins TRBV7-9 to TRBJ2-1, with 11 bases matching TRBD1. The CDR3 extends over 13 amino acids. V lost 8 bases to trimming and J lost 7 bases; unmatched junction nucleotides: 4. CDR1 is SEHNR and CDR2 is FQNEAQ in the germline V gene (reference sequence). This chain's CDR3 is CASGQGAGNEQFF. The CDR3 DNA sequence: TGTGCCAGCGGACAGGGGGCTGGGAATGAGCAGTTCTTC.

The chain carries TRBV28 and TRBJ2-2, with D possibly TRBD2 on 5 matching bases. V gave up 3 bases and J gave up 4 bases, with 12 bases separating them. The length of the CDR3 is 15 residues. Germline V CDR1 and CDR2: MDHEN, SYDVKM. The CDR3 region has the DNA TGTGCCAGCAGTTTCTCAAGGCTAGCCACCGGGGAGCTGTTTTTT. This encodes CASSFSRLATGELFF.

The CDR3 here is CASSLGQGNTEAFF. The CDR3 coding sequence is TGTGCCAGCAGCTTAGGACAGGGGAACACTGAAGCTTTCTTT. V and J are TRBV7-9 and TRBJ1-1; 7 positions match TRBD1. The CDR3 consists of 14 residues. V gave up 1 base and J gave up 1 base; unmatched junction bases: 0. Germline assignment: CDR1 SEHNR and CDR2 FQNEAQ (reference sequence).

This clone has a handful of counts. Other DNA sequences within the sample encode an identical CDR3. The chain carries TRBV5-1 and TRBJ1-6; no clear D gene. Deletions cut 1 base from V and 0 bases from J, with 5 bases between. CDR1 SGHRS and CDR2 YFSETQ come from the germline V gene. The CDR3 is 15 amino acids. DNA for the CDR3: TGCGCCAGCAGCTTGCCTAGCTCCTATAATTCACCCCTCCACTTT. As protein: CASSLPSSYNSPLHF.

The CDR3 region has the DNA TGTGCCAGCCTATTGGACAGGGGTTTCCACGAGCAGTACTTC. Its protein product is CASLLDRGFHEQYF. This chain connects TRBV6-5 to TRBJ2-7, with TRBD1 identical over 9 bases. Germline-derived CDR1 and CDR2 are MNHEY and SVGAGI. The CDR3 covers 14 residues. V gave up 8 bases and J gave up 5 bases; unmatched junction bases: 10.

The rearrangement joins TRBV20-1 to TRBJ1-1; D remains unclear. V lost 3 bases and J lost 1, with 9 bases in between. The CDR3 loop spans 13 amino acids. Per germline, CDR1 DFQATT and CDR2 SNEGSKA (reference sequence). The CDR3 is CSASAPWNTEAFF. The DNA of the CDR3 is TGCAGTGCTAGTGCCCCTTGGAACACTGAAGCTTTCTTT.

Written as DNA, the CDR3 is TGCAGCGCCCCCTCGACAGGGGTTAACTATGGCTACACCTTC. This sequence encodes CSAPSTGVNYGYTF. V is TRBV29-1 and J is TRBJ1-2; 8 nucleotides align to TRBD1. V was pared by 7 bases and J by 1 base, with 8 bases of the junction left unmatched. The germline V gene has CDR1 SQVTM and CDR2 ANQGSEA. The CDR3 covers 14 residues.

This chain connects TRBV20-1 to TRBJ2-5; D possibly corresponds to TRBD2 (5 bases). The CDR3 spans 13 residues. CDR1 DFQATT and CDR2 SNEGSKA come from the germline V gene (reference sequence). V was trimmed by 3 bases and J by 7 bases, leaving 15 bases between them. In nucleotides, the CDR3 is TGCAGTGCTAGTATGGTATCCGGACTGACCCAGTACTTC. As protein: CSASMVSGLTQYF.

This clone showed up just once. The V call is TRBV5-1, the J call TRBJ2-2, with D possibly matching TRBD1 (5 bases). Germline V lookup: CDR1 SGHRS, CDR2 YFSETQ. The CDR3 is made up of 16 amino acids. V was shortened by 3 bases and J by 1 base, with 13 bases between the two germline ends. The CDR3 is CASSSLGLGNTGELFF. In DNA, the CDR3 is TGCGCCAGCAGCTCCCTGGGGCTCGGGAACACCGGGGAGCTGTTTTTT. The variable domain in full, with the rest retrieved from reference TRBV5-1 and TRBJ2-2, is KAGVTQTPRYLIKTRGQQVTLSCSPISGHRSVSWYQQTPGQGLQFLFEYFSETQRNKGNFPGRFSGRQFSNSRSEMNVSTLELGDSALYLCASSSLGLGNTGELFFGEGSRLTVL.

The chain recombines TRBV7-6 with TRBJ1-4; D is possibly TRBD1 (6 bases). Deletions cut 5 bases from V and 5 bases from J, with 12 bases between. The CDR3 covers 14 residues. Germline V CDR1 and CDR2: SGHVS, FNYEAQ. The CDR3: CASSPQTGNEKLFF. In nucleotides, the CDR3 is TGTGCCAGCAGCCCTCAGACAGGAAATGAAAAACTGTTTTTT.

This rearrangement joins TRBV5-6 to TRBJ2-1; 8 bases fit TRBD2. V trimming: 0 bases; J trimming: 9 bases; junction bases outside the gene matches: 11. The CDR3 loop spans 16 amino acids. Per the germline V gene, CDR1 is SGHDT and CDR2 is YYEEEE. The CDR3 region has the DNA TGTGCCAGCAGCTTGGAGTCGGGACTAGAGGGGGGTGAGCAGTTCTTC. Its protein product is CASSLESGLEGGEQFF. Together with reference TRBV5-6 and TRBJ2-1, the CDR3 gives the full variable domain: DAGVTQSPTHLIKTRGQQVTLRCSPKSGHDTVSWYQQALGQGPQFIFQYYEEEERQRGNFPDRFSGHQFPNYSSELNVNALLLGDSALYLCASSLESGLEGGEQFFGPGTRLTVL.

The table lists this clone with a few counts. This chain joins TRBV28 and TRBJ1-4, with unresolved D. The CDR3 contains 14 residues. Germline V gives CDR1 MDHEN, CDR2 SYDVKM. V lost 8 bases and J 0 bases, leaving 10 bases between the germline ends. In DNA form, the CDR3 reads TGTGCCAGCCGGGAGCCGTCAACTAATGAAAAACTGTTTTTT. The encoded protein is CASREPSTNEKLFF.

This clone occurred once. This chain links TRBV4-1 with TRBJ2-7; TRBD2 matches 9 bases. Germline CDR1 and CDR2: MGHRA and YSYEKL. V gave up 2 bases and J gave up 4 bases; unmatched junction bases: 9. CDR3 length: 16 residues. This chain's CDR3 is CASSQHSSAGGYEQYF. The CDR3 DNA reads TGCGCCAGCAGCCAACATAGTTCAGCGGGGGGTTACGAGCAGTACTTC.

V gene TRBV24-1 combines with J gene TRBJ1-1; D not certain. The germline CDR1 and CDR2 sequences are KGHDR and SFDVKD. This CDR3 spans 13 amino acids. V dropped 5 bases and J dropped 1 base, with 7 bases sitting between them. CDR3 region: CATSVAGNTEAFF. For the CDR3, the DNA is TGTGCCACCAGTGTGGCGGGGAACACTGAAGCTTTCTTT.

V is TRBV13 and J is TRBJ2-3, with a possible D match to TRBD2 (5 bases). From germline, CDR1 is PRHDT and CDR2 FYEKMQ (reference sequence). V gave up 3 bases and J gave up 5 bases, with 21 bases separating them. The CDR3 length is 17 residues. This CDR3 is CASSLMRGGLHLDTQYF. The CDR3 DNA reads TGTGCCAGCAGCTTGATGCGAGGCGGGTTACACTTAGATACGCAGTATTTT. Variable domain in full (rest from reference TRBV13 and TRBJ2-3): AAGVIQSPRHLIKEKRETATLKCYPIPRHDTVYWYQQGPGQDPQFLISFYEKMQSDKGSIPDRFSAQQFSDYHSELNMSSLELGDSALYFCASSLMRGGLHLDTQYFGPGTRLTVL.

The chain couples TRBV5-5 to TRBJ1-2; 7 bases are shared with TRBD1. The V segment lost 0 bases and the J segment 6 bases; nucleotides outside the gene matches: 8. The CDR3 is 15 residues long. The germline CDR1 and CDR2 sequences are SGHKS and YYEKEE (reference sequence). CDR3 nucleotides: TGTGCCAGCAGCTTGGTTACAGGGGTTGTGGATGGCTACACCTTC. Its translation is CASSLVTGVVDGYTF. The complete variable domain, with remaining parts taken from reference TRBV5-5 and TRBJ1-2, reads DAGVTQSPTHLIKTRGQQVTLRCSPISGHKSVSWYQQVLGQGPQFIFQYYEKEERGRGNFPDRFSARQFPNYSSELNVNALLLGDSALYLCASSLVTGVVDGYTFGSGTRLTVV.

This clone was counted only a few times. V and J are TRBV2 and TRBJ2-7, with 9 bases fitting TRBD2. With 5 bases clipped from V and 6 bases from J, the junction kept 5 bases outside the gene matches. The V gene's germline CDR1 is SNHLY and CDR2 FYNNEI. CDR3 length: 13 amino acids. CDR3 amino acids: CASSYSGSGEQYF. The CDR3, as DNA: TGTGCCAGCAGTTATAGCGGGAGTGGCGAGCAGTACTTC.